Presented here are 18 T cell receptor beta chains from one specimen sequenced in a study of cytomegalovirus exposure and HLA in healthy donors. Both 60 Vbeta primers and 13 Jbeta primers went into the PCR. Clones were sequenced by immunoSEQ multiplex PCR, and TCRdb holds only the in-frame ones, with some missing. Of just over 85,000 clones listed, 65% to 80% were seen once; the top ten hold approximately 3%. The sequencing sample was made of PBMCs. These receptor sequences come from a man between 35 and 55 years old in good health and CMV-seronegative.

The rearrangement links TRBV28 to TRBJ2-3; TRBD2 is a possible D gene (6 bases). Trimming removed 6 bases at V and 0 bases at J, with 10 bases between. CDR1 and CDR2 (germline): MDHEN, SYDVKM. This CDR3 is built from 14 residues. CDR3 bases: TGTGCCAGCAGGGAGGGAACTAGCACAGATACGCAGTATTTT. Translating it yields CASREGTSTDTQYF.

V and J are TRBV14 and TRBJ2-2, with D possibly TRBD2 on 6 matching bases. The V gene's germline CDR1 is SGHDN and CDR2 FVKESK. The germline V and J ends were trimmed by 0 bases and 4 bases, with 15 bases remaining between them. This CDR3 region has 17 residues. CDR3 sequence: CASSQDSWGVSTGELFF. The CDR3 DNA follows: TGTGCCAGCAGCCAAGATTCCTGGGGGGTGAGCACCGGGGAGCTGTTTTTT.

The genes are TRBV4-3 and TRBJ2-5; D uncertain. V was cut by 1 base and J by 7 bases, with 10 bases left in between. This CDR3 has 13 amino acids. Germline CDR1 LGHNA, CDR2 YSLEER. The CDR3 nucleotides are TGCGCCAGCAGCCAAGGGCTCTCGGGGACCCAGTACTTC. Translated, it gives CASSQGLSGTQYF.

In its sample, this clone was seen once. This chain uses TRBV5-4 with TRBJ1-1; D possibly corresponds to TRBD1 (5 bases). V gave up 3 bases and J gave up 3 bases, with 12 bases separating them. Looked up from germline, CDR1 is SGHNT and CDR2 is YYREEE (reference sequence). The CDR3 is made up of 14 amino acids. The CDR3 is CASSWAGWDTEAFF. The CDR3 nucleotides are TGTGCCAGCAGCTGGGCAGGGTGGGACACTGAAGCTTTCTTT. Using reference TRBV5-4 and TRBJ1-1 for the parts outside the CDR3, the full variable domain is ETGVTQSPTHLIKTRGQQVTLRCSSQSGHNTVSWYQQALGQGPQFIFQYYREEENGRGNFPPRFSGLQFPNYSSELNVNALELDDSALYLCASSWAGWDTEAFFGQGTRLTVV.

The chain couples TRBV28 to TRBJ1-1, with D perhaps TRBD1 (6 bases). The V gene's germline CDR1 is MDHEN and CDR2 SYDVKM. The CDR3 sequence is 14 residues long. Trimming left V 8 bases short and J 3 bases short, with 16 bases between. The CDR3 region has the DNA TGTGCCAGCCAAAAATCGACAGGATACACTGAAGCTTTCTTT. This encodes CASQKSTGYTEAFF.

This clone was picked up a small number of times. CDR3 bases: TGTGCCAGCAGTTACGGGGAGGGTGGCTACACCTTC. Translation: CASSYGEGGYTF. The V gene is TRBV6-5, the J gene TRBJ1-2; D not certain. The germline CDR1 and CDR2 sequences are MNHEY and SVGAGI. This CDR3 has 12 amino acids. The ends were cut back, 2 bases at V and 7 bases at J, with 8 bases in the middle.

The rearrangement uses TRBV4-2 and TRBJ2-3; 9 bases match TRBD2. J was trimmed by 2 bases and V by 1 base; bases with no gene match: 10. The germline CDR1 and CDR2 sequences are LGHNA and YNFKEQ. The CDR3 contains 18 residues. CDR3 coding DNA: TGTGCCAGCAGCCAAGGAGTTAGCGGGGGCCGGGTCACAGATACGCAGTATTTT. Translating gives CASSQGVSGGRVTDTQYF.

The chain joins TRBV11-2 to TRBJ1-2; D perhaps matches TRBD1 (5 bases). This CDR3 comprises 13 residues. The germline V and J ends were trimmed by 6 bases and 3 bases, with 11 bases remaining between them. Germline V gene data show CDR1 as SGHAT and CDR2 as FQNNGV. The CDR3 DNA sequence: TGTGCCAGCAGGTGGGGCGGTGACTATGGCTACACCTTC. This translates into CASRWGGDYGYTF. The entire variable domain, with the rest obtained from reference TRBV11-2 and TRBJ1-2, is as follows: EAGVAQSPRYKIIEKRQSVAFWCNPISGHATLYWYQQILGQGPKLLIQFQNNGVVDDSQLPKDRFSAERLKGVDSTLKIQPAKLEDSAVYLCASRWGGDYGYTFGSGTRLTVV.

The chain uses TRBV28 and TRBJ1-2; 7 bases map to TRBD1. The CDR3 length is 13 residues. Trimming took 4 bases from V and 13 from J; bases not matched to a gene: 12. Germline V gene sequence: CDR1 MDHEN, CDR2 SYDVKM. The CDR3, as DNA: TGTGCCAGCAGTTACAGGGGTGGTAGAGGAGGCACCTTC. Amino acid sequence: CASSYRGGRGGTF.

The J gene is TRBJ1-6, the V gene TRBV19; 9 bases are a match to TRBD1. Trimming at V came to 3 bases and at J to 4 bases, leaving 7 bases not matched to a gene. The CDR3 contains 17 residues. CDR1 LNHDA and CDR2 SQIVND come from the germline V gene (reference sequence). In DNA, the CDR3 is TGTGCCAGTAGTATTGTTGCGACAGGGGGATATAATTCACCCCTCCACTTT. It yields the protein CASSIVATGGYNSPLHF.

CDR3 sequence: CASSQAVRGPDTQYF. CDR3 nucleotides: TGTGCCAGCAGCCAAGCGGTAAGGGGCCCAGATACGCAGTATTTT. The V gene is TRBV4-2, the J gene TRBJ2-3, with D maybe TRBD1 (5 bases). V lost 1 base and J 4 bases, leaving 12 bases between the germline ends. Germline V gives CDR1 LGHNA, CDR2 YNFKEQ. The CDR3 sequence is 15 residues long.

J is TRBJ2-2 and V is TRBV18; no definite D call. CDR3 length: 17 residues. Germline assignment: CDR1 KGHSH and CDR2 LQKENI. V was cut by 2 bases and J by 2 bases, with 15 bases left in between. The CDR3 coding sequence is TGTGCCAGCTCACCATCCGCTGGCCAAATTAACACCGGGGAGCTGTTTTTT. Residues: CASSPSAGQINTGELFF.

The V call is TRBV29-1, the J call TRBJ1-1; D might be TRBD1 (5 bases). The CDR3 loop spans 11 amino acids. Trimming stripped 6 bases from V and 5 bases from J, with 10 bases between. Germline V CDR1 and CDR2: SQVTM, ANQGSEA. CDR3 sequence reads: CSVPTETEAFF. The DNA of the CDR3 is TGCAGCGTCCCGACAGAAACTGAAGCTTTCTTT.

This chain links TRBV6-6 with TRBJ2-7; possible D gene TRBD1, 6 bases. Germline CDR1 reads MNHNY; CDR2 reads SVGAGI (reference sequence). This CDR3 is 15 amino acids long. V lost 6 bases and J 0 bases, leaving 15 bases between the germline ends. The CDR3 region is CASSTGHRTSYEQYF. The CDR3 region has the DNA TGTGCCAGCAGCACGGGACACCGAACCTCCTACGAGCAGTACTTC.

The V gene is TRBV5-4, the J gene TRBJ2-7; 9 bases align to TRBD2. CDR1 and CDR2 (germline): SGHNT, YYREEE (reference sequence). This CDR3 is 14 amino acids long. Trimming removed 4 bases from V and 4 bases from J; junction bases left unmatched: 6. CDR3 residues: CASSPGLAKYEQYF. The DNA of the CDR3 is TGTGCCAGCAGCCCCGGACTAGCGAAATACGAGCAGTACTTC. Using reference TRBV5-4 and TRBJ2-7 for the parts outside the CDR3, the full variable domain is ETGVTQSPTHLIKTRGQQVTLRCSSQSGHNTVSWYQQALGQGPQFIFQYYREEENGRGNFPPRFSGLQFPNYSSELNVNALELDDSALYLCASSPGLAKYEQYFGPGTRLTVT.

The V gene is TRBV4-3, the J gene TRBJ1-6; no clear D. The ends were cut back, 1 base at V and 6 bases at J, with 10 bases in the middle. The germline V gene has CDR1 LGHNA and CDR2 YSLEER. The CDR3 loop spans 15 amino acids. CDR3: CASSQGAEINSPLHF. The CDR3 DNA follows: TGCGCCAGCAGCCAAGGGGCCGAGATTAATTCACCCCTCCACTTT.

The chain links TRBV6-5 to TRBJ2-5; TRBD1 might be the D (6 bases). Looked up from germline, CDR1 is MNHEY and CDR2 is SVGAGI. V lost 8 bases to trimming and J lost 2 bases, with 15 bases between them. The CDR3 extends over 14 amino acids. CDR3 in amino acids: CASQLLRGQETQYF. CDR3 DNA sequence: TGTGCCAGCCAGTTACTAAGGGGGCAAGAGACCCAGTACTTC.

V gene TRBV7-6 combines with J gene TRBJ2-2, with 8 bases identical to TRBD2. The CDR3 spans 17 residues. CDR1 is SGHVS and CDR2 is FNYEAQ in the germline V gene. J lost 3 bases, V lost 6 bases, and 12 bases had no gene match. The CDR3 DNA follows: TGTGCCAGCAGGAACAAGTTCCGGGAGGGGGACACCGGGGAGCTGTTTTTT. Translation: CASRNKFREGDTGELFF.